This TCR beta chain was captured by sequencing in a study of Graves' ophthalmopathy and Graves' hyperthyroidism. RNA transcripts served as template for amplifying TCR beta CDR3 sequences. Following a first-round RT-PCR that used HTBI primers, a second-round multiplex PCR was carried out. Via MiXCR, TCRdb re-called the multiplex PCR reads, giving one row per CDR3 protein. The sample consists of 210,000 or so distinct CDR3 sequences, under 30% of them appearing once. This CDR3 is 16 amino acids long. The germline gives CDR1 MNHNS, CDR2 SASEGT. Trimming left V 4 bases short and J 3 bases short, with 18 bases between. Study-level points and caveats: Blood contained most expanded thyroid clonotypes exceeding 0.001 frequency.

This clonotype appeared many times. The antigen remains undetermined. This sequence was found in a man aged 50 or older with Graves' ophthalmopathy. The V and J genes are TRBV6-1 and TRBJ1-1, with a possible D match to TRBD1 (6 bases). Input material: peripheral blood. The CDR3 bases are TGTGCCAGCAGTGGACAGGATAATTCGGGGTACACTGAAGCTTTCTTT. It translates to CASSGQDNSGYTEAFF.